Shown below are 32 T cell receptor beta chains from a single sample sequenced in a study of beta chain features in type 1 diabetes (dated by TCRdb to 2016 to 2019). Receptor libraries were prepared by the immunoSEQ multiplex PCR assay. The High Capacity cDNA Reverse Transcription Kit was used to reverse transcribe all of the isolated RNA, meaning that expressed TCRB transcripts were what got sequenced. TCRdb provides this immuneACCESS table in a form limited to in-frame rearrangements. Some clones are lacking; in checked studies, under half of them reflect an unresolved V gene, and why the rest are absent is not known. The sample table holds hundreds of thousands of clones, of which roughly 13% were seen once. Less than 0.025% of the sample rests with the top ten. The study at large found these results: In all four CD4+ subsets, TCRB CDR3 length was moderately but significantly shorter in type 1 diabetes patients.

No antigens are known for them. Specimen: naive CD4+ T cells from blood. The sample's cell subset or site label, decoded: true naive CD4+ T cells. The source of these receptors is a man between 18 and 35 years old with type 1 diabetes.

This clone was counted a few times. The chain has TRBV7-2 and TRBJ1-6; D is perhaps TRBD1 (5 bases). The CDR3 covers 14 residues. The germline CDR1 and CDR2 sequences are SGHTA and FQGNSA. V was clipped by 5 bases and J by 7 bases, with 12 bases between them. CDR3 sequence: CASSPQGLNSPLHF. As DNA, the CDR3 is TGTGCCAGCAGCCCCCAGGGTCTCAATTCACCCCTCCACTTT.

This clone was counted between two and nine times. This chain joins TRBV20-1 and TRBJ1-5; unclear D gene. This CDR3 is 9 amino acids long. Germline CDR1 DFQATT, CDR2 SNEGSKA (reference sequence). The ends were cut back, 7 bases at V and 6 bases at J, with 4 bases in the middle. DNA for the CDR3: TGCAGTGTCGGTCAGCCCCAGCATTTT. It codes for CSVGQPQHF.

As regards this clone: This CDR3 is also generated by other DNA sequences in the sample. CDR3 sequence reads: CASSSPGSEAFF. CDR3 sequence (DNA): TGTGCCAGCAGTTCCCCAGGGTCCGAAGCTTTCTTT. The chain recombines TRBV27 with TRBJ1-1, with a weak D call TRBD1 (5 bases). The ends were cut back, 4 bases at V and 8 bases at J, with 11 bases in the middle. This CDR3 comprises 12 residues. Germline lookup yields CDR1 MNHEY and CDR2 SMNVEV (reference sequence).

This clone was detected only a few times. The CDR3 coding sequence is TGTGCCAGCAGTTACCCCGGGACCGCGGACACTGAAGCTTTCTTT. Its translation is CASSYPGTADTEAFF. This sequence joins TRBV6-5 and TRBJ1-1; TRBD1 is a possible D gene (5 bases). Trimming took off 2 bases at V and 3 bases at J, with 13 bases between the two ends. The germline V gene has CDR1 MNHEY and CDR2 SVGAGI. This CDR3 has 15 residues.

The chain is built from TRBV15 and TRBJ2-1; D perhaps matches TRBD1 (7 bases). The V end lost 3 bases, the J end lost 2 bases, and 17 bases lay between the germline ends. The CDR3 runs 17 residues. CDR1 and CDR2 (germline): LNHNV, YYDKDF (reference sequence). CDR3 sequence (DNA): TGTGCCACCAGCAGGCGAAGAGGAGGGGGCCCCTACAATGAGCAGTTCTTC. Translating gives CATSRRRGGGPYNEQFF.

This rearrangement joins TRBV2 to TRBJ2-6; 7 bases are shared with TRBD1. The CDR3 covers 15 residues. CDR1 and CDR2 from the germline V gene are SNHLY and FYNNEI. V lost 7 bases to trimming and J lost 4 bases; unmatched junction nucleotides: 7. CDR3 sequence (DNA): TGTGCCAGCACCTCCGACAGGGCCGGGGCCAACGTCCTGACTTTC. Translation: CASTSDRAGANVLTF.

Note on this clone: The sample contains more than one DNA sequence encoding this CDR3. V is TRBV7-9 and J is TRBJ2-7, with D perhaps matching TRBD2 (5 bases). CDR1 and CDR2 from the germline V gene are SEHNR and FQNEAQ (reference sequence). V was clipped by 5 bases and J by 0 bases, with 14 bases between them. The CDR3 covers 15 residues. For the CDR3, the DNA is TGTGCCAGCAGCCCCTCCCCGGGGAGCTCCTACGAGCAGTACTTC. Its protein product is CASSPSPGSSYEQYF.

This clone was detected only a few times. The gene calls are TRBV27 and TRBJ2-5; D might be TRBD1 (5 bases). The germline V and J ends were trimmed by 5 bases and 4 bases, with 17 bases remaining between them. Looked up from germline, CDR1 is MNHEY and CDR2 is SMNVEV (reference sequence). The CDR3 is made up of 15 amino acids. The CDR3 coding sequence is TGTGCCAGCAGTCCCTCCTTGGGCAGGGCAGAGACCCAGTACTTC. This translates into CASSPSLGRAETQYF.

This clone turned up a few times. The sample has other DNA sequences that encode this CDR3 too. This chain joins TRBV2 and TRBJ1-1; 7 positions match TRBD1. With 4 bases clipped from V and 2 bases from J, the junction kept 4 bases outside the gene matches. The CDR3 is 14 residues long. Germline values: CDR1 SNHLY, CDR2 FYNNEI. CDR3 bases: TGTGCCAGCAGTGGACAGGGCCCAAACACTGAAGCTTTCTTT. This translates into CASSGQGPNTEAFF.

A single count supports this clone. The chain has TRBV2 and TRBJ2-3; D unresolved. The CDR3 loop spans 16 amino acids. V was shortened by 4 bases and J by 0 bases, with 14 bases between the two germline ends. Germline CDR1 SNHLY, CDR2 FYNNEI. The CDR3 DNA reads TGTGCCAGCAGTGGCCACAGCAGCGCAAGCACAGATACGCAGTATTTT. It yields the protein CASSGHSSASTDTQYF.

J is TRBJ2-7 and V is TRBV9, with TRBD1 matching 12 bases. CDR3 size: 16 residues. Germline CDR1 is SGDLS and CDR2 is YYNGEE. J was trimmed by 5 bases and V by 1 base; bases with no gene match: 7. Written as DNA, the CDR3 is TGTGCCAGCAGCGTAACAGCCGGGACAGGGGGCAACGAGCAGTACTTC. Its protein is CASSVTAGTGGNEQYF. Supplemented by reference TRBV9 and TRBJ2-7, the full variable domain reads DSGVTQTPKHLITATGQRVTLRCSPRSGDLSVYWYQQSLDQGLQFLIQYYNGEERAKGNILERFSAQQFPDLHSELNLSSLELGDSALYFCASSVTAGTGGNEQYFGPGTRLTVT.

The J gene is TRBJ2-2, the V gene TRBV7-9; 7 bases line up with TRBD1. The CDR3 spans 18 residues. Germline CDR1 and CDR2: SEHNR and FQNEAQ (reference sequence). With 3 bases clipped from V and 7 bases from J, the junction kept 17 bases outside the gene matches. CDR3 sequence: CASSFPRTGRGGDGELFF. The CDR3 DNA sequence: TGTGCCAGCAGCTTCCCAAGGACAGGAAGAGGAGGCGACGGGGAGCTGTTTTTT.

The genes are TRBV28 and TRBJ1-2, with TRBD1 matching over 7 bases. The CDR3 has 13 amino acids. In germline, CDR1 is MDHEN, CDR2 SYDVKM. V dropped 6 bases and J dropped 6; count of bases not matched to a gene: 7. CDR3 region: CASRGQTGNGYTF. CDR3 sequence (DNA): TGTGCCAGCAGGGGCCAGACAGGGAATGGCTACACCTTC.

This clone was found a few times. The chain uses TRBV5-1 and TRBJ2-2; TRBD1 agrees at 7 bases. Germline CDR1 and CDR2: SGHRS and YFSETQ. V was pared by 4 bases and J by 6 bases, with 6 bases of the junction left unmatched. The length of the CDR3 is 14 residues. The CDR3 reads CASSAGQVAGELFF. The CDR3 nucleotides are TGCGCCAGCAGCGCTGGACAGGTCGCCGGGGAGCTGTTTTTT.

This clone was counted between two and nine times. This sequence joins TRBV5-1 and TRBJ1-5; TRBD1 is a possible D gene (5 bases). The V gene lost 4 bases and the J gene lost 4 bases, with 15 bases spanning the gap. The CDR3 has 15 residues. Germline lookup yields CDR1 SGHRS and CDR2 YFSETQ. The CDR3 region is CASSPSGEGNQPQHF. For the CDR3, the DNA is TGCGCCAGCAGCCCCTCCGGGGAGGGGAATCAGCCCCAGCATTTT.

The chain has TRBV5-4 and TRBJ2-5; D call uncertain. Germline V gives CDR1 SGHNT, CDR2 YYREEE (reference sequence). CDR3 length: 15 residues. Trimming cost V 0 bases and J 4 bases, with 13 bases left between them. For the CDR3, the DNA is TGTGCCAGCAGCTTGGTCGGGCAGACCCGAGAGACCCAGTACTTC. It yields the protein CASSLVGQTRETQYF.

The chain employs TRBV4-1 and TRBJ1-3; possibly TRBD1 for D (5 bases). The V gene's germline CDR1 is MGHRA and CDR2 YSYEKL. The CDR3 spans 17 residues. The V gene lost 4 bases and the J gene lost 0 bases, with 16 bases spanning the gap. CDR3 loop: CASSLPAGTDSGNTIYF. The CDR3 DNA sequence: TGCGCCAGCAGCCTTCCCGCGGGGACGGACTCTGGAAACACCATATATTTT.

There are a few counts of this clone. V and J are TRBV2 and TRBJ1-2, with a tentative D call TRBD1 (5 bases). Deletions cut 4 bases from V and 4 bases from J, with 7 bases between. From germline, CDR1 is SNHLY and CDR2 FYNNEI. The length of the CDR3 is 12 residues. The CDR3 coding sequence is TGTGCCAGCAGTGGACAGTTCTATGGCTACACCTTC. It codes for CASSGQFYGYTF.

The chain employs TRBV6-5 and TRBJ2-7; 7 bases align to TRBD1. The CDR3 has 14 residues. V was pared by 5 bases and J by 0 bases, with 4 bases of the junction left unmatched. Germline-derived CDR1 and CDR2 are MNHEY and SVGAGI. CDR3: CASSTRTGSYEQYF. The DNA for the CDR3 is TGTGCCAGCAGTACCAGGACAGGCTCCTACGAGCAGTACTTC.

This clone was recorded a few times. CDR3 in DNA: TGTGCCAGCAGCACCCTCCGACAGGCGGCCTATGGCTACACCTTC. Translation gives CASSTLRQAAYGYTF. The chain uses TRBV7-8 and TRBJ1-2; weak D call: TRBD1 (6 bases). The germline V and J ends were trimmed by 5 bases and 4 bases, with 17 bases remaining between them. Germline loops: CDR1 SGHVS, CDR2 FQNEAQ. This CDR3 spans 15 amino acids.

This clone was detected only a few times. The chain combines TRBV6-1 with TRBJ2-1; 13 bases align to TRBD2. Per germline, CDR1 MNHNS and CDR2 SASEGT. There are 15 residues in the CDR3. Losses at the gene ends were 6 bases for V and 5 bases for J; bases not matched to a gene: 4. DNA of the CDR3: TGTGCCAGCAGCCGGGGGACTAGCGGGGACAATGAGCAGTTCTTC. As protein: CASSRGTSGDNEQFF.

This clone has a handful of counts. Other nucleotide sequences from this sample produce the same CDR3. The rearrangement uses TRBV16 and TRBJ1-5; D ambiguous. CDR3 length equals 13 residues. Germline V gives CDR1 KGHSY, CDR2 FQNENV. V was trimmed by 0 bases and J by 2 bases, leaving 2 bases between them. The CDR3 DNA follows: TGTGCCAGCAGCCAATCTGGCAATCAGCCCCAGCATTTT. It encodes CASSQSGNQPQHF.

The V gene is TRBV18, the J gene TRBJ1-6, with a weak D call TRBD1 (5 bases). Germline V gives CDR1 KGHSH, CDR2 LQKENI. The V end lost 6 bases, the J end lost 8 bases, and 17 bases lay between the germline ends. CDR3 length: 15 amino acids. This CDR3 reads CASSPAPPTDSPLHF. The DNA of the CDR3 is TGTGCCAGCTCCCCTGCCCCCCCGACAGATTCACCCCTCCACTTT. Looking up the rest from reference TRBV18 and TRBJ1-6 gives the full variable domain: NAGVMQNPRHLVRRRGQEARLRCSPMKGHSHVYWYRQLPEEGLKFMVYLQKENIIDESGMPKERFSAEFPKEGPSILRIQQVVRGDSAAYFCASSPAPPTDSPLHFGNGTRLTVT.

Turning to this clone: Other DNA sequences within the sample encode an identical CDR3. The CDR3 loop is CASSPGQGDTYEQYF. CDR3 in DNA: TGTGCCAGCTCACCAGGACAGGGGGACACCTACGAGCAGTACTTC. The chain uses TRBV18 and TRBJ2-7, with 10 bases fitting TRBD1. V was pared by 2 bases and J by 2 bases, with 3 bases of the junction left unmatched. Per germline, CDR1 KGHSH and CDR2 LQKENI. This CDR3 spans 15 amino acids. The whole variable domain, filled in from reference TRBV18 and TRBJ2-7, reads NAGVMQNPRHLVRRRGQEARLRCSPMKGHSHVYWYRQLPEEGLKFMVYLQKENIIDESGMPKERFSAEFPKEGPSILRIQQVVRGDSAAYFCASSPGQGDTYEQYFGPGTRLTVT.

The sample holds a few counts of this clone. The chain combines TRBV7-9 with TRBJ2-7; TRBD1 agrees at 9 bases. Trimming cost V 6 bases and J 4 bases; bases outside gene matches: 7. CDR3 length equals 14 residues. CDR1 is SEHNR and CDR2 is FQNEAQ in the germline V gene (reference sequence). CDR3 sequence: CASRLQGAQYEQYF. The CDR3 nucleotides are TGTGCCAGCAGGTTACAGGGGGCGCAGTACGAGCAGTACTTC.

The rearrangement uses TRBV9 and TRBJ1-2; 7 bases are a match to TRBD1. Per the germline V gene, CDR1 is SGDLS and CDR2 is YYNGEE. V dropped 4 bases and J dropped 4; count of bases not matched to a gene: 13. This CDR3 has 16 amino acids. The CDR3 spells CASSTSRQGGTYGYTF. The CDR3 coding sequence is TGTGCCAGCAGCACAAGCCGACAGGGTGGCACCTATGGCTACACCTTC. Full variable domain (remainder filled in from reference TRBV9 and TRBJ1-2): DSGVTQTPKHLITATGQRVTLRCSPRSGDLSVYWYQQSLDQGLQFLIQYYNGEERAKGNILERFSAQQFPDLHSELNLSSLELGDSALYFCASSTSRQGGTYGYTFGSGTRLTVV.

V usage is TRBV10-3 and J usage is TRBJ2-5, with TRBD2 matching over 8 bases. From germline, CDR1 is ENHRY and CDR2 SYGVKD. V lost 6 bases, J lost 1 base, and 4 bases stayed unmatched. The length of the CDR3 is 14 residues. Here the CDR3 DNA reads TGTGCCATCAGCCGGACTAGCACCCAAGAGACCCAGTACTTC. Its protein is CAISRTSTQETQYF.

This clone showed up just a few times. CDR3: CASSLDRDRGYTF. In DNA form, the CDR3 reads TGTGCCAGCAGCTTAGACCGGGACAGAGGCTACACCTTC. The chain couples TRBV7-2 to TRBJ1-2, with 7 bases matching TRBD1. The CDR3 has 13 residues. The V gene's germline CDR1 is SGHTA and CDR2 FQGNSA. J was trimmed by 8 bases and V by 1 base; bases with no gene match: 4.

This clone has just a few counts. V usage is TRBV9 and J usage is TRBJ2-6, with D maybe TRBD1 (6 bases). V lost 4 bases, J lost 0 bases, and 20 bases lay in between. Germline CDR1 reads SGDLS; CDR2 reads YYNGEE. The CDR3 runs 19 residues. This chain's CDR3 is CASSPLWGTRGSGANVLTF. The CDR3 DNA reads TGTGCCAGCAGCCCCTTGTGGGGGACAAGAGGCTCTGGGGCCAACGTCCTGACTTTC.

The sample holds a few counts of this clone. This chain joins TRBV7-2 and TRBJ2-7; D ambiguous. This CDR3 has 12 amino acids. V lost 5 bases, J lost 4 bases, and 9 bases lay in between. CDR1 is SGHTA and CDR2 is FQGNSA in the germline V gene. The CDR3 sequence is CASSPKDYEQYF. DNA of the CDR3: TGTGCCAGCAGCCCGAAGGATTACGAGCAGTACTTC.

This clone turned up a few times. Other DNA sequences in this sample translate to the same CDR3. The CDR3 loop reads CASSQSYGYTF. CDR3 bases: TGTGCCAGCAGTCAGTCCTATGGCTACACCTTC. This chain uses TRBV25-1 with TRBJ1-2; no definite D call. The CDR3 is 11 amino acids. Trimming took 5 bases from V and 4 from J, leaving 5 bases between them. Germline V gene lookup returns CDR1 MGHDK and CDR2 SYGVNS.

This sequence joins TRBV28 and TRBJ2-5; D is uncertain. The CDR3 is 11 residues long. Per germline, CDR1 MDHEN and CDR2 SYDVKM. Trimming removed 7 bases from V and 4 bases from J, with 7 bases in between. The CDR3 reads CASTDLETQYF. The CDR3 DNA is TGTGCCAGCACCGATCTAGAGACCCAGTACTTC. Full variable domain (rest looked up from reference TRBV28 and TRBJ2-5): DVKVTQSSRYLVKRTGEKVFLECVQDMDHENMFWYRQDPGLGLRLIYFSYDVKMKEKGDIPEGYSVSREKKERFSLILESASTNQTSMYLCASTDLETQYFGPGTRLLVL.